This TCR beta chain was recovered during a study of CD8+ T cells in alopecia areata (dated by TCRdb to about 2018). Regarding the study in general: Treated patients were enrolled in an open-label pilot trial of oral tofacitinib, 5 to 10 mg twice daily, for moderate-to-severe alopecia areata. Tofacitinib was administered for 6 to 18 months, and 6 months of follow-up off drug were then conducted to assess delayed response and recurrence. The study used high-throughput TCRbeta sequencing to examine T cell clonal expansion in alopecia areata, in both the C3H/HeJ mouse model and human patients. Scalp tissue and sorted CD4+ and CD8+ peripheral blood T cells from patchy and totalis/universalis alopecia areata patients and from healthy controls were covered by human TCRbeta sequencing. Biopsies were taken from tofacitinib-treated patients at baseline and again at 4 and 24 weeks into treatment, and several of those patients also had a later scalp biopsy. Clonality in the scalp was compared among normal scalp (n=4), patchy alopecia areata scalp (n=8), and alopecia totalis/universalis scalp (n=8). RNA was obtained with the PAXgene miRNA kit for fixed scalp, the miRNeasy kit for PBMCs, and the RNeasy kit for mouse skin. TCRbeta CDR3 regions were amplified by immunoSEQ multiplex PCR with 35 Vbeta forward and 13 Jbeta reverse primers.

Lesional scalp punch biopsies and peripheral blood were collected from alopecia areata patients. PBMCs were isolated by density centrifugation and stained for CD3, CD4 and CD8, and CD4+ and CD8+ T cells were sorted on a FACSAria. The library was obtained by the immunoSEQ multiplex PCR assay. RNA was extracted from all samples and reverse transcribed into cDNA as template for TCR sequencing. SuperScript III was used to make first-strand cDNA, primed with a 2:1 mix of oligo-dT and random hexamers. Amplification bias was assessed with a synthetic immune receptor repertoire, and residual bias was removed computationally. The original pipeline was this. Raw reads were preprocessed to remove errors, and CDR3 was defined by IMGT conventions from the conserved cysteine to phenylalanine. Clonality was calculated as 1 minus Shannon entropy normalized by log2 of the number of productive unique TCRs. Scalp TCRbeta sequences were cross-referenced with sorted blood CD4 and CD8 repertoires so that the CD4 or CD8 identity of scalp clones could be inferred. The immuneACCESS repertoire file appears here via TCRdb, limited to in-frame rearrangements. These files lack a portion of the clones; in checked studies, under half of the deficit traces to unresolved V genes, and the cause of the others is not known. That table supplies the V and J calls and clone size; D and trimming were determined from the DNA. In all, the sample holds 90,000 to 100,000 clones, and about 40% of those were seen once. The top ten clonotypes cover around 1.5% of the sample.

CDR1 KGHSH and CDR2 LQKENI were looked up in the germline V gene. The CDR3, cysteine through phenylalanine, is 15 amino acids long. Only the CDR3 part of the read is kept: 45 bases, read in frame from the first base. V is cut back by 5 bases and J by 5 bases, with 9 bases in the junction unmatched. Beyond this particular receptor, the publication reports: Scalp TCR repertoire analysis is complicated because resident alphabeta T cells in normal human skin are also sequenced, whereas mouse skin is dominated by gammadelta T cells. Shared TCR sequences between patients were less evident than in mice, which may be partly attributable to HLA diversity in the patient population. Compared with normal scalp, lesional scalp, particularly in alopecia totalis/universalis, had higher clonality and more expanded CD8+ clones, which suggests antigenic drive.

This clone is described as medium-sized (0.01 to 0.1%). Its cognate antigen has yet to be identified. Nothing much larger sits one base from this clone, and base qualities are not available. The sequencing input was CD4+ T cells sorted from blood. The chain was built from TRBV18 and TRBJ2-3; the junction holds 8 bases that match TRBD2. This clonotype was sampled from a human donor with alopecia areata. The DNA reads TGTGCCAGCTCAATAGCGGGGCCCTGGGGAGATACGCAGTATTTT. The resulting protein is CASSIAGPWGDTQYF.